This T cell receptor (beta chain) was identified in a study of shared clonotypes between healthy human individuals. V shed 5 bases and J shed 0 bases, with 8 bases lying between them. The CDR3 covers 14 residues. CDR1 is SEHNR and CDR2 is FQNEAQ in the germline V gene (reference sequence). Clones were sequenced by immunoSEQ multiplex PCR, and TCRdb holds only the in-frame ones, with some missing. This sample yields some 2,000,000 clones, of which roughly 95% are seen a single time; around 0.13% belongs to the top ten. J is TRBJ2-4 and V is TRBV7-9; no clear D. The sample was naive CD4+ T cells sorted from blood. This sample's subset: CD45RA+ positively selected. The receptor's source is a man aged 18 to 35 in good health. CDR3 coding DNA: TGTGCCAGCAGCCCCCAGACAGCCAAAAACATTCAGTACTTC. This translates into CASSPQTAKNIQYF.